This entry lists 19 T cell receptor beta chains sequenced from one sample in a study of molecular identifiers for immune sequencing clone quantification. TCRdb re-called the PCR reads with MiXCR, one entry per CDR3 protein. This repertoire shows approximately 100,000 distinct CDR3 sequences, around 33% found once; its top ten account for around 4.2%. The sequencing input was naive CD8+ T cells from blood, with Jurkat cell RNA spiked in. Subset given: FACS-sorted CD8+CD4-CCR7+CD45RA+ naive T cells. These receptors all stem from a human donor in good health. Some libraries in this study had Jurkat cell RNA spiked in.

This clonotype was counted only a few times. This rearrangement joins TRBV28 to TRBJ2-5; D unclear. Germline V gene data show CDR1 as MDHEN and CDR2 as SYDVKM. The ends were cut back, 6 bases at V and 5 bases at J, with 10 bases in the middle. The CDR3 has 12 residues. The CDR3 protein is CASRPAGETQYF. For the CDR3, the DNA is TGTGCCAGCAGACCGGCCGGGGAGACCCAGTACTTC.

As regards this clonotype: A much larger clonotype is one base distant, so this may be a read error. The rearrangement uses TRBV5-1 and TRBJ1-5; weak D call: TRBD1 (6 bases). CDR1 and CDR2 (germline): SGHRS, YFSETQ. The V and J ends lost 0 bases and 2 bases respectively, with 9 bases between them. The CDR3 loop spans 15 amino acids. Written as DNA, the CDR3 is TGCGCCAGCAGCTTGGGGGGGCATCGCAATCAGCCCCAGCATTTT. It encodes CASSLGGHRNQPQHF.

In this sample, this clonotype turned up a few times. V gene TRBV4-1 combines with J gene TRBJ2-1; 7 positions match TRBD2. Germline trimming cut 1 base from V and 4 bases from J; bases unmatched to any gene: 4. The CDR3 covers 15 residues. CDR1 and CDR2 from the germline V gene are MGHRA and YSYEKL. As DNA, the CDR3 is TGCGCCAGCAGCCAAGCAGCGGGATTTTACAATGAGCAGTTCTTC. Its translation is CASSQAAGFYNEQFF.

This clonotype was found many times. The chain is built from TRBV5-5 and TRBJ1-1, with D perhaps TRBD1 (5 bases). The CDR3 length is 14 residues. Germline assignment: CDR1 SGHKS and CDR2 YYEKEE (reference sequence). The V and J ends lost 0 bases and 5 bases respectively, with 11 bases between them. The CDR3 sequence is CASSLEGRSTEAFF. For the CDR3, the DNA is TGTGCCAGCAGCTTGGAGGGACGATCAACTGAAGCTTTCTTT.

This clonotype was observed a handful of times. The chain carries TRBV6-5 and TRBJ2-7; 10 nucleotides line up with TRBD2. After removal of 4 bases from V and 2 bases from J, the junction contained 5 bases not matched to a gene. The germline CDR1 and CDR2 sequences are MNHEY and SVGAGI. The CDR3 loop spans 15 amino acids. The CDR3 region is CASSFLSGRPYEQYF. CDR3 nucleotides: TGTGCCAGCAGTTTCCTTAGCGGGAGGCCCTACGAGCAGTACTTC.

The rearrangement uses TRBV5-1 and TRBJ2-5; 8 nucleotides line up with TRBD2. The germline gives CDR1 SGHRS, CDR2 YFSETQ. J was trimmed by 0 bases and V by 4 bases; bases with no gene match: 2. CDR3 length: 14 amino acids. The CDR3: CASSLAGNQETQYF. CDR3 sequence (DNA): TGCGCCAGCAGCCTAGCGGGTAACCAAGAGACCCAGTACTTC.

This clonotype appeared a few times. This rearrangement joins TRBV9 to TRBJ2-2, with D possibly matching TRBD2 (5 bases). There are 11 residues in the CDR3. V was cut by 6 bases and J by 6 bases, with 6 bases left in between. The germline gives CDR1 SGDLS, CDR2 YYNGEE. The CDR3, as DNA: TGTGCCAGCATGGGAGCCGGGGAGCTGTTTTTT. It codes for CASMGAGELFF.

This clonotype has a count of ten or more. The gene calls are TRBV2 and TRBJ2-7; 7 bases fit TRBD1. Trimming removed 9 bases from V and 2 bases from J; junction bases left unmatched: 4. Germline V gene sequence: CDR1 SNHLY, CDR2 FYNNEI. The CDR3 totals 12 residues. CDR3 residues: CARGTETYEQYF. The CDR3 region has the DNA TGTGCCAGAGGGACAGAGACCTACGAGCAGTACTTC.

This clonotype appeared many times. The chain recombines TRBV5-5 with TRBJ1-3, with D hard to call. Per the germline V gene, CDR1 is SGHKS and CDR2 is YYEKEE (reference sequence). The CDR3 is 13 amino acids. V lost 7 bases, J lost 0 bases, and 8 bases lay in between. CDR3 region: CASVSSSGNTIYF. The CDR3 DNA follows: TGTGCCAGCGTATCCTCCTCTGGAAACACCATATATTTT.

This clonotype was seen only a few times. The V call is TRBV12-3 or TRBV12-4, the J call TRBJ1-5; D call uncertain. The CDR3 extends over 13 amino acids. Trimming shortened V by 2 bases and J by 0 bases, and 2 bases separated the two germline ends. The CDR3 DNA is TGTGCCAGCAGTTTAACTAGCAATCAGCCCCAGCATTTT. Translated: CASSLTSNQPQHF.

V is TRBV6-1 and J is TRBJ1-5; TRBD1 agrees at 8 bases. The CDR3 extends over 15 amino acids. The germline CDR1 and CDR2 sequences are MNHNS and SASEGT. The V segment lost 3 bases and the J segment 1 base; nucleotides outside the gene matches: 2. This chain's CDR3 is CASSDWDRSNQPQHF. The CDR3, as DNA: TGTGCCAGCAGTGATTGGGACAGGAGCAATCAGCCCCAGCATTTT.

There are many counts of this clonotype. The J gene is TRBJ2-7, the V gene TRBV7-9; the match to TRBD2 covers 11 bases. Germline V CDR1 and CDR2: SEHNR, FQNEAQ (reference sequence). Unmatched junction bases numbered 4, after V lost 1 base and J lost 2 bases. The CDR3 length is 16 residues. The CDR3 DNA is TGTGCCAGCAGCTTAGTATCGGGACTAGCGGCCTACGAGCAGTACTTC. Translated, it gives CASSLVSGLAAYEQYF.

Only a few counts were recorded for this clonotype. J is TRBJ2-3 and V is TRBV7-9; possible D gene TRBD2, 5 bases. V dropped 3 bases and J dropped 4 bases, with 17 bases sitting between them. This CDR3 has 16 residues. Germline V gene sequence: CDR1 SEHNR, CDR2 FQNEAQ (reference sequence). This CDR3 reads CASSFVLEGAADTQYF. The CDR3 DNA sequence: TGTGCCAGCAGCTTTGTCCTTGAGGGAGCGGCAGATACGCAGTATTTT. Full variable domain (missing parts from reference TRBV7-9 and TRBJ2-3): DTGVSQNPRHKITKRGQNVTFRCDPISEHNRLYWYRQTLGQGPEFLTYFQNEAQLEKSRLLSDRFSAERPKGSFSTLEIQRTEQGDSAMYLCASSFVLEGAADTQYFGPGTRLTVL.

Remarks on this clonotype: At one end, the junction sequence differs from germline, possibly due to a read error. The rearrangement joins TRBV7-9 to TRBJ2-6; 8 bases line up with TRBD2. This CDR3 spans 18 amino acids. The germline V gene has CDR1 SEHNR and CDR2 FQNEAQ (reference sequence). The CDR3 region is CASSLVPAGDSGANILTF. The CDR3 coding sequence is TGTGCCAGCAGCTTAGTCCCAGCGGGAGACTCTGGGGCCAACATCCTGACTTTC.

Remarks on this clonotype: Since a much larger clone is just one base distant, this may be a read error. This sequence joins TRBV5-3 and TRBJ1-2; D not resolved. TRBV5-3 is marked as an open reading frame, function uncertain. This CDR3 contains 14 residues. This chain's CDR3 is CASSLCALDYGYTF. CDR3 sequence (DNA): TGTGCCAGCAGCTTGTGTGCGCTGGACTATGGCTACACCTTC.

This clonotype has only a few counts. The chain is built from TRBV20-1 and TRBJ2-3; a weak D match, TRBD1 (6 bases). CDR1 and CDR2 from the germline V gene are DFQATT and SNEGSKA (reference sequence). The CDR3 is made up of 13 amino acids. Trimming took off 5 bases at V and 2 bases at J, with 11 bases between the two ends. The CDR3 spells CSAPTGITDTQYF. In DNA form, the CDR3 reads TGCAGTGCTCCTACAGGGATCACAGATACGCAGTATTTT.

V and J are TRBV5-1 and TRBJ2-3, with 9 positions matching TRBD2. J was trimmed by 4 bases and V by 2 bases; bases with no gene match: 5. CDR1 and CDR2 (germline): SGHRS, YFSETQ. This CDR3 region has 15 residues. The CDR3 is CASSFISGGSDTQYF. The CDR3 DNA is TGCGCCAGCAGCTTTATTAGCGGGGGTTCAGATACGCAGTATTTT.

The table lists this clonotype with a few counts. The chain recombines TRBV6-1 with TRBJ2-5; a weak D match, TRBD1 (6 bases). The V end lost 7 bases, the J end lost 1 base, and 13 bases lay between the germline ends. This CDR3 is built from 14 residues. Germline V gives CDR1 MNHNS, CDR2 SASEGT. The DNA of the CDR3 is TGTGCCAGCAAGAGGGACACCCGCCAAGAGACCCAGTACTTC. Translation gives CASKRDTRQETQYF.

This clonotype turned up a few times. This chain joins TRBV2 and TRBJ2-1; D remains ambiguous. The V end was cut by 4 bases, the J end by 2 bases, with 6 bases between. Per the germline V gene, CDR1 is SNHLY and CDR2 is FYNNEI. CDR3 size: 13 residues. The CDR3: CASSVLTYNEQFF. The CDR3 DNA reads as TGTGCCAGCAGTGTACTAACCTACAATGAGCAGTTCTTC.